This T cell receptor beta chain came from a study of technical replicates of blood from four donors. Sequencing was performed with immunoSEQ multiplex PCR; in TCRdb, only in-frame clones are kept and a portion is missing. The sample contains about 70,000 clones, 92% of which appear only once. Germline values: CDR1 MNHEY, CDR2 SVGAGI. J lost 6 bases, V lost 7 bases, and 9 bases had no gene match. The CDR3 is 14 residues long. The receptor was isolated from a human donor in good health. The sequenced sample was T cells isolated from PBMCs. The chain carries TRBV6-5 and TRBJ2-3; 8 bases are shared with TRBD2. CDR3 region: CASNPGGPRDTQYF. The CDR3 DNA reads TGTGCCAGCAATCCGGGAGGGCCTCGGGATACGCAGTATTTT.